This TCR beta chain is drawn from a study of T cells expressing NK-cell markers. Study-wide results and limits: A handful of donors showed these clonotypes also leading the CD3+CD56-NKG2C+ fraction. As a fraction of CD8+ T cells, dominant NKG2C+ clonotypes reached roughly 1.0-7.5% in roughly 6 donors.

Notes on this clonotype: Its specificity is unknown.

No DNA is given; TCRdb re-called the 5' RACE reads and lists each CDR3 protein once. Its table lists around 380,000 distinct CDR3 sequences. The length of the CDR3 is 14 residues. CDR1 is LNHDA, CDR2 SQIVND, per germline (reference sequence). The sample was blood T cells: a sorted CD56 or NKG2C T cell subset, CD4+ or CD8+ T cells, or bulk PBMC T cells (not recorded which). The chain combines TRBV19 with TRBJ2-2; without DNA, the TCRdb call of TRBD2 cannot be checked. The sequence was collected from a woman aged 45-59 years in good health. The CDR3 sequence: CASSMSGPEGELFF. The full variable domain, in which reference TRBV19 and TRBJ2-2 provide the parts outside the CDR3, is DGGITQSPKYLFRKEGQNVTLSCEQNLNHDAMYWYRQDPGQGLRLIYYSQIVNDFQKGDIAEGYSVSREKKESFPLTVTSAQKNPTAFYLCASSMSGPEGELFFGEGSRLTVL.